This TCR beta chain appears in the sequencing data of a study of human T cells and chemical hapten exposure. The sample's time point: patch test 1, 2 weeks after DPC sensitization. This sample's treatment: therapeutic diphenylcyclopropenone sensitization with weekly scalp DPC. The donor pool consisted of alopecia patients aged 18 to 70 years, considered suitable for DPC. TCRdb called the RACE reads again in MiXCR, with one record for every CDR3 protein. This sample has around 71,000 distinct CDR3 sequences, with 7.5% to 10% found just once. Trimming cost V 8 bases and J 2 bases, with 12 bases left between them. The CDR3 length is 13 residues. CDR1 and CDR2 from the germline V gene are MNHEY and SVGEGT. This clonotype was counted many times.

Material: whole blood, obtained in connection with sensitization to the hapten diphenylcyclopropenone (DPC). V usage is TRBV6-2 or TRBV6-3 and J usage is TRBJ1-2, with D possibly matching TRBD1 (6 bases). The receptor comes from a woman between 35 and 50 years old with alopecia areata. Some clones in this sample may be carry-over from other donors' samples. The CDR3 reads CASSDGQNYGYTF. The CDR3 DNA is TGTGCCAGCTCGGACGGACAGAACTATGGCTACACCTTC.